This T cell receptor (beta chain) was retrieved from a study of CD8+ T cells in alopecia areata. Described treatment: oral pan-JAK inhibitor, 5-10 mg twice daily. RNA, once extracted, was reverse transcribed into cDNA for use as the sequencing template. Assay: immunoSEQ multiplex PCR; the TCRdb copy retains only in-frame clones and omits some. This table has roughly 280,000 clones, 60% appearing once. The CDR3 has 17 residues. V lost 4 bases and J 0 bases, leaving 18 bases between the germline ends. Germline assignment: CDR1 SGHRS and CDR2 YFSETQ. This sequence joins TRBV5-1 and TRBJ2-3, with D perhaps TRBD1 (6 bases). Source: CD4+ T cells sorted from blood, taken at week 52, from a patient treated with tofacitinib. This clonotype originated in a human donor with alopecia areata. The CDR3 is CASSGQPGVVSTDTQYF. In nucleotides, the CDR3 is TGCGCCAGCAGCGGGCAGCCAGGGGTCGTAAGCACAGATACGCAGTATTTT.